Reported below is one T cell receptor (beta chain). Antigen specificity is unknown. Generated by immunoSEQ multiplex PCR, the TCRdb table keeps only in-frame clones and is missing some. Altogether under 45,000 clones are present, about 70% being singletons, with the ten largest covering about 7%. These data are taken from a study of cytotoxic CD8 clonotypes in ibrutinib-treated CLL. Study results and limitations: Progressing patients had sampling times that differed from those of sustained-remission patients.

The sequence derives from a human donor with chronic lymphocytic leukemia. The sequenced sample was PBMCs, obtained at disease progression, from a patient treated with ibrutinib.

CDR3 nucleotide sequence: TGTGCCAGCAGCTGGGCGGGCCTAAACTACGAGCAGTACTTC. It encodes CASSWAGLNYEQYF. This chain joins TRBV5-6 and TRBJ2-7, with a tentative D call TRBD2 (5 bases). V was pared by 3 bases and J by 3 bases, with 13 bases between. The CDR3 sequence is 14 residues long. Germline CDR1 reads SGHDT; CDR2 reads YYEEEE.